This entry lists 8 T cell receptor beta chains sequenced from one sample in a study of cytomegalovirus exposure and HLA in healthy donors (dated by TCRdb to the late 2010s). Libraries were made using the immunoSEQ multiplex PCR assay. For the multiplex PCR, a mixture combining 60 forward primers for TCR Vbeta segments and 13 reverse primers for TCR Jbeta segments was used. TCRdb stores this immuneACCESS table with in-frame sequences only. Part of the clones is absent; in the studies checked, under half of the shortfall reflects unresolved V genes, and no reason is known for the rest. In this sample the table shows about 150,000 clones, about 80% of which occur a single time. The ten largest clones capture less than 1.5% of the sample. The sample consisted of PBMCs. The source of these receptors is a woman aged 25 to 39 in good health and CMV-seropositive.

V is TRBV5-1 and J is TRBJ2-2; 8 nucleotides line up with TRBD2. Germline CDR1 and CDR2: SGHRS and YFSETQ. This CDR3 spans 15 amino acids. Trimming at V came to 9 bases and at J to 5 bases, leaving 12 bases not matched to a gene. The CDR3 protein is CATRTREEGTGELFF. The DNA for the CDR3 is TGCGCCACCCGCACGCGGGAGGAGGGTACCGGGGAGCTGTTTTTT.

The chain recombines TRBV15 with TRBJ2-7; D is unclear. V lost 4 bases, J lost 5 bases, and 12 bases lay in between. Germline CDR1 LNHNV, CDR2 YYDKDF (reference sequence). This CDR3 contains 13 residues. As DNA, the CDR3 is TGTGCCACCAGCATTAGATTTTTTGACGAGCAGTACTTC. Translation gives CATSIRFFDEQYF.

This clone has just one count. V is TRBV11-3 and J is TRBJ2-2, with D possibly matching TRBD2 (5 bases). Between the trimmed V and J ends, which lost 6 bases and 4 bases, there was a span of 6 bases. The V gene's germline CDR1 is SGHNT and CDR2 YENEEA. CDR3 size: 12 residues. CDR3 nucleotides: TGTGCCAGCAGTCGGGGCACCGGGGAGCTGTTTTTT. Residues: CASSRGTGELFF.

V is TRBV25-1 and J is TRBJ2-5, with TRBD1 matching over 9 bases. The CDR3 extends over 15 amino acids. The V gene end was trimmed by 5 bases and the J gene end by 5 bases; junction bases not matched to a gene: 9. CDR1 MGHDK and CDR2 SYGVNS come from the germline V gene. CDR3 amino acids: CASSPRGQGIETQYF. The CDR3 coding sequence is TGTGCCAGCAGTCCCAGGGGACAGGGAATTGAGACCCAGTACTTC.

This clone was seen more than once but under ten times. The rearrangement joins TRBV7-8 to TRBJ2-1; 8 positions match TRBD2. The J segment lost 0 bases and the V segment lost 5 bases, leaving 6 bases of the junction unmatched. CDR1 is SGHVS and CDR2 is FQNEAQ in the germline V gene. There are 16 residues in the CDR3. The CDR3 nucleotides read TGTGCCAGCAGCACTGGGGCGGGGGGCTCCTACAATGAGCAGTTCTTC. This gives the protein CASSTGAGGSYNEQFF.

The chain employs TRBV6-5 and TRBJ2-7; 7 nucleotides match TRBD2. The CDR3 is 14 amino acids. The V gene's germline CDR1 is MNHEY and CDR2 SVGAGI. V was pared by 8 bases and J by 0 bases, with 7 bases of the junction left unmatched. The CDR3 bases are TGTGCCAGCTTAGCTAGCGGAAGCTCCTACGAGCAGTACTTC. It is translated as CASLASGSSYEQYF.

The genes are TRBV6-6 and TRBJ2-5; TRBD1 aligns across 10 bases. J was trimmed by 5 bases and V by 2 bases; bases with no gene match: 5. The CDR3 is made up of 15 amino acids. In germline, CDR1 is MNHNY, CDR2 SVGAGI (reference sequence). The CDR3, as DNA: TGTGCCAGCAGTTACCCGGGACAGGGGACGGAGACCCAGTACTTC. As protein: CASSYPGQGTETQYF.

V and J are TRBV7-6 and TRBJ2-7; maybe TRBD2 (5 bases). The V gene lost 5 bases and the J gene lost 4 bases, with 12 bases spanning the gap. The CDR3 consists of 13 residues. Germline CDR1 and CDR2: SGHVS and FNYEAQ. The CDR3 protein is CASSPQDSYEQYF. CDR3 DNA sequence: TGTGCCAGCAGCCCCCAGGACTCTTACGAGCAGTACTTC. Using reference TRBV7-6 and TRBJ2-7 for the parts outside the CDR3, the full variable domain is GAGVSQSPRYKVTKRGQDVALRCDPISGHVSLYWYRQALGQGPEFLTYFNYEAQQDKSGLPNDRFSAERPEGSISTLTIQRTEQRDSAMYRCASSPQDSYEQYFGPGTRLTVT.